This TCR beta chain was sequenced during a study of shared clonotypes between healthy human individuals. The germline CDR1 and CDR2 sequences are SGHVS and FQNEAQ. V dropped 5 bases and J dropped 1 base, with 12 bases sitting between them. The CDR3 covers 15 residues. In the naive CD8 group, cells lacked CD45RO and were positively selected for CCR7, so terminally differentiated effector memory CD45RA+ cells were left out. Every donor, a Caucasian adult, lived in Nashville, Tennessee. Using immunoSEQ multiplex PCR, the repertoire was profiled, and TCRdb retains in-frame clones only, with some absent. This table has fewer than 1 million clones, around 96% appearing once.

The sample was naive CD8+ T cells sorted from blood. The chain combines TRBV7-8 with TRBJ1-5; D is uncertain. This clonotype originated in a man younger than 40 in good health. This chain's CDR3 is CASSLRPGSNQPQHF. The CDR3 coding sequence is TGTGCCAGCAGCCTGCGACCCGGCAGCAATCAGCCCCAGCATTTT. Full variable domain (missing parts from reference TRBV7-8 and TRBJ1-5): GAGVSQSPRYKVAKRGQDVALRCDPISGHVSLFWYQQALGQGPEFLTYFQNEAQLDKSGLPSDRFFAERPEGSVSTLKIQRTQQEDSAVYLCASSLRPGSNQPQHFGDGTRLSIL.